These 17 T cell receptor beta chains were sequenced from one sample in a study of T cells in Graves' hyperthyroidism and ophthalmopathy. The source material, RNA transcripts, was used to amplify TCR beta CDR3 regions. HTBI primers were the set used in a first-round RT-PCR of the TCR CDR3. TCRdb fed the multiplex PCR reads into MiXCR, producing one record per CDR3 protein. The sample yields roughly 800,000 distinct CDR3 sequences, 35% to 45% seen once. Sequenced input: blood. The source is a man in his late teens or twenties with Graves' hyperthyroidism.

This clonotype has a count of ten or more. The chain joins TRBV9 to TRBJ2-5; D perhaps matches TRBD1 (6 bases). V was shortened by 0 bases and J by 5 bases, with 14 bases between the two germline ends. CDR1 is SGDLS and CDR2 is YYNGEE in the germline V gene. The CDR3 extends over 15 amino acids. The CDR3 sequence is CASSVDGQGKETQYF. CDR3 coding DNA: TGTGCCAGCAGCGTAGATGGCCAGGGGAAGGAGACCCAGTACTTC. The whole variable domain, remainder taken from reference TRBV9 and TRBJ2-5, is DSGVTQTPKHLITATGQRVTLRCSPRSGDLSVYWYQQSLDQGLQFLIQYYNGEERAKGNILERFSAQQFPDLHSELNLSSLELGDSALYFCASSVDGQGKETQYFGPGTRLLVL.

This clonotype was seen more than once but under ten times. V gene TRBV14 combines with J gene TRBJ1-1; no firm D call. This CDR3 is built from 18 residues. Germline loops: CDR1 SGHDN, CDR2 FVKESK. The V and J ends lost 0 bases and 1 base respectively, with 18 bases between them. The CDR3 region is CASSQESKSLKGNTEAFF. The DNA for the CDR3 is TGTGCCAGCAGCCAAGAGAGCAAGTCCCTGAAGGGGAACACTGAAGCTTTCTTT.

This clonotype was seen many times. The junction departs from germline at one end; a sequencing error may be responsible. The chain employs TRBV7-7 and TRBJ2-5, with 7 positions matching TRBD2. This CDR3 region has 17 residues. Germline values: CDR1 SSHAT, CDR2 FNYEAQ (reference sequence). The DNA of the CDR3 is TGTGCTAGCAGCTTACGAGGGGAGGGGACTGGCCAAGAGACCCAGTACTTC. Encoded protein: CASSLRGEGTGQETQYF.

The chain uses TRBV9 and TRBJ2-2, with TRBD2 identical over 10 bases. CDR3 length: 14 residues. CDR1 is SGDLS, CDR2 YYNGEE, per germline. With 2 bases clipped from V and 9 bases from J, the junction kept 4 bases outside the gene matches. DNA of the CDR3: TGTGCCAGCAGCGTTACTAGCGGGAACTGGGAGCTGTTTTTT. Its translation: CASSVTSGNWELFF.

This clonotype showed up many times. V usage is TRBV11-2 and J usage is TRBJ1-6; TRBD1 agrees at 8 bases. The CDR3 contains 15 residues. Trimming at V came to 0 bases and at J to 11 bases, leaving 6 bases not matched to a gene. CDR1 is SGHAT, CDR2 FQNNGV, per germline. The chain's CDR3 is CASSLDRRGRTPLHF. The CDR3, as DNA: TGTGCCAGCAGCTTAGATCGCAGGGGGCGGACACCCCTCCACTTT.

The gene calls are TRBV5-1 and TRBJ2-2; D is undetermined. The CDR3 spans 15 residues. The V and J ends lost 4 bases and 1 base respectively, with 11 bases between them. The germline V gene has CDR1 SGHRS and CDR2 YFSETQ. This CDR3 reads CASSPFDLNTGELFF. CDR3 coding DNA: TGCGCCAGCAGCCCCTTCGACTTGAACACCGGGGAGCTGTTTTTT.

With regard to this clonotype: A read error may account for a junction end that differs from germline. The gene calls are TRBV9 and TRBJ1-5; D gene ambiguous. The CDR3 is made up of 14 amino acids. The germline V gene encodes CDR1 SGDLS and CDR2 YYNGEE. This CDR3 is CATSADGLNQPQHF. The CDR3 region has the DNA TGTGCCACCAGCGCGGACGGACTCAATCAGCCCCAGCATTTT.

The rearrangement joins TRBV2 to TRBJ2-3; D is possibly TRBD2 (5 bases). This CDR3 has 15 amino acids. CDR1 and CDR2 (germline): SNHLY, FYNNEI. The V end was cut by 2 bases, the J end by 7 bases, with 16 bases between. CDR3 nucleotides: TGTGCCAGCAGTGAAAAGGGCGGACTCAGAAATACGCAGTATTTT. Its protein product is CASSEKGGLRNTQYF.

V gene TRBV7-2 combines with J gene TRBJ1-4, with a possible D match to TRBD1 (5 bases). Germline CDR1 SGHTA, CDR2 FQGNSA. The CDR3 has 14 amino acids. V was cut by 4 bases and J by 6 bases, with 12 bases left in between. This CDR3 is CASSSGDSHEKLFF. CDR3 in DNA: TGTGCCAGCAGCTCAGGAGACAGCCATGAAAAACTGTTTTTT.

This clonotype has ten or more counts. The chain has TRBV29-1 and TRBJ2-7, with D hard to call. The V gene's germline CDR1 is SQVTM and CDR2 ANQGSEA. CDR3 length: 14 amino acids. V was trimmed by 4 bases and J by 2 bases, leaving 15 bases between them. The CDR3: CSVGLGAPAYEQYF. Written as DNA, the CDR3 is TGCAGCGTTGGCCTAGGAGCGCCAGCCTACGAGCAGTACTTC.

Ten or more counts support this clonotype. The CDR3 DNA reads as TGCAGCGCTGGTGGCGCGGGGGCTAAAGAGACCCAGTACTTC. Its translation is CSAGGAGAKETQYF. The rearrangement joins TRBV29-1 to TRBJ2-5, with a weak D call TRBD2 (7 bases). Trimming stripped 7 bases from V and 3 bases from J, with 18 bases between. From germline, CDR1 is SQVTM and CDR2 ANQGSEA. This CDR3 has 14 amino acids.

This chain joins TRBV19 and TRBJ2-3, with 7 bases aligning to TRBD1. The CDR3 contains 15 residues. The ends lost 4 bases at V and 0 bases at J; junction bases unmatched: 4. Germline CDR1 LNHDA, CDR2 SQIVND (reference sequence). Written as DNA, the CDR3 is TGTGCCAGTAGTACGACAGGGTTGAGCACAGATACGCAGTATTTT. Translation: CASSTTGLSTDTQYF. Looking up the rest from reference TRBV19 and TRBJ2-3 gives the full variable domain: DGGITQSPKYLFRKEGQNVTLSCEQNLNHDAMYWYRQDPGQGLRLIYYSQIVNDFQKGDIAEGYSVSREKKESFPLTVTSAQKNPTAFYLCASSTTGLSTDTQYFGPGTRLTVL.

This clonotype showed up many times. DNA for the CDR3: TGTGCCAGCAGCCGAAGCCTAGCGGGAGCCTCTGGGGCCAACGTCCTGACTTTC. Translation: CASSRSLAGASGANVLTF. The rearrangement links TRBV7-2 to TRBJ2-6; 10 nucleotides align to TRBD2. V gave up 5 bases and J gave up 0 bases; unmatched junction bases: 7. CDR1 is SGHTA and CDR2 is FQGNSA in the germline V gene. The CDR3 is 18 amino acids.

This clonotype was counted at least ten times. V is TRBV7-2 and J is TRBJ1-1; no reliable D call. Deletions cut 3 bases from V and 0 bases from J, with 8 bases between. CDR1 SGHTA and CDR2 FQGNSA come from the germline V gene. The CDR3 is 14 residues long. CDR3 coding DNA: TGTGCCAGCAGCTTCAGCCCTATGAACACTGAAGCTTTCTTT. Translated: CASSFSPMNTEAFF. Complete variable domain (other parts from reference TRBV7-2 and TRBJ1-1): GAGVSQSPSNKVTEKGKDVELRCDPISGHTALYWYRQSLGQGLEFLIYFQGNSAPDKSGLPSDRFSAERTGGSVSTLTIQRTQQEDSAVYLCASSFSPMNTEAFFGQGTRLTVV.

The V gene is TRBV5-1, the J gene TRBJ1-1, with 9 positions matching TRBD1. The CDR3 is 15 residues long. The J segment lost 5 bases and the V segment lost 7 bases, leaving 12 bases of the junction unmatched. The V gene's germline CDR1 is SGHRS and CDR2 YFSETQ. The CDR3 is CASRTGTGSLTEAFF. The CDR3 region has the DNA TGCGCCAGCCGTACCGGGACAGGGAGTTTGACTGAAGCTTTCTTT.

This clonotype has a count of ten or more. V gene TRBV10-3 combines with J gene TRBJ2-2; 9 nucleotides agree with TRBD1. This CDR3 is 16 amino acids long. The germline CDR1 and CDR2 sequences are ENHRY and SYGVKD. V lost 3 bases, J lost 3 bases, and 5 bases stayed unmatched. In DNA form, the CDR3 reads TGTGCCATCAGTGAACGGACAGGGGCGGACACCGGGGAGCTGTTTTTT. Protein product: CAISERTGADTGELFF.

A word on this clonotype: A single base separates this from a much larger clone, so it may be a read error. The gene calls are TRBV7-2 and TRBJ1-2, with D perhaps matching TRBD1 (5 bases). Germline V gene lookup returns CDR1 SGHTA and CDR2 FQGNSA. The CDR3 length is 16 residues. The CDR3 DNA reads as TGTGCCGGCAGCTCCGGTCTGACGGGACGGCCTTATGGCTACACCTTC. Protein sequence: CAGSSGLTGRPYGYTF.